The 10 T cell receptor beta chains in this list originate from one sample, sequenced in a study of blood T cell repertoires in COVID-19 (dated by TCRdb to 2018 to 2021). The library was generated by the immunoSEQ multiplex PCR assay. The table comes from immuneACCESS by way of TCRdb, which keeps in-frame sequences with V and J called. Part of the clones is missing from these tables; in studies checked, under half for an unresolved V gene and the rest for unknown reasons. In all, the sample holds over 150,000 clones, and around four fifths of those were seen once. The top ten clones comprise about 6.7% of the sample. The sample taken for sequencing was peripheral blood. The receptor set was obtained from a woman between 35 and 50 years old with COVID-19, enrolled during active disease.

This chain uses TRBV5-1 with TRBJ2-7; D might be TRBD2 (5 bases). CDR1 and CDR2 (germline): SGHRS, YFSETQ. The CDR3 length is 13 residues. Trimming cost V 1 base and J 2 bases, with 7 bases left between them. The DNA of the CDR3 is TGCGCCAGCAGCTTGAACGGGGCCTACGAGCAGTACTTC. This translates into CASSLNGAYEQYF.

This clone was detected once. The chain employs TRBV6-4 and TRBJ2-1, with TRBD2 as a possible D gene (6 bases). The CDR3 runs 17 residues. Looked up from germline, CDR1 is MRHNA and CDR2 is SNTAGT. V was pared by 2 bases and J by 4 bases, with 18 bases between. The CDR3 here is CASSDRLGSGVYNEQFF. CDR3 in DNA: TGTGCCAGCAGTGACAGACTAGGTTCTGGGGTGTACAATGAGCAGTTCTTC.

The chain recombines TRBV9 with TRBJ1-3; perhaps TRBD1 as D (5 bases). Between the trimmed V and J ends, which lost 0 bases and 4 bases, there was a span of 14 bases. The CDR3 is 16 amino acids. Germline assignment: CDR1 SGDLS and CDR2 YYNGEE. The CDR3 here is CASSVGPPTAGNTIYF. The CDR3 bases are TGTGCCAGCAGCGTAGGTCCCCCGACAGCCGGAAACACCATATATTTT.

The gene calls are TRBV7-3 and TRBJ2-3; 8 bases are a match to TRBD2. The V and J ends lost 1 base and 0 bases, in that order; junction bases with no gene match: 9. The CDR3 is 18 amino acids. CDR1 and CDR2 from the germline V gene are SGHTA and FQGTGA. The CDR3 protein is CASSLRPLTSGSTDTQYF. The CDR3 nucleotides are TGTGCCAGCAGCTTAAGACCTCTTACTAGCGGAAGCACAGATACGCAGTATTTT.

J is TRBJ1-1 and V is TRBV24-1; D is uncertain. Trimming removed 9 bases at V and 4 bases at J, with 11 bases between. Germline CDR1 reads KGHDR; CDR2 reads SFDVKD. There are 12 residues in the CDR3. The CDR3 loop is CATSSFFTEAFF. Here the CDR3 DNA reads TGTGCCACCTCGTCTTTTTTCACTGAAGCTTTCTTT.

This sequence joins TRBV6-1 and TRBJ1-2; 7 bases agree with TRBD1. V dropped 0 bases and J dropped 4; count of bases not matched to a gene: 5. The CDR3 is made up of 15 amino acids. Germline assignment: CDR1 MNHNS and CDR2 SASEGT. The CDR3 nucleotides are TGTGCCAGCAGTGAAGCGCGACAGGGAATCTATGGCTACACCTTC. Translated, it gives CASSEARQGIYGYTF.

The chain is built from TRBV5-1 and TRBJ2-2, with TRBD2 identical over 10 bases. The CDR3 is 15 residues long. Germline V gene data show CDR1 as SGHRS and CDR2 as YFSETQ. With 0 bases clipped from V and 6 bases from J, the junction kept 2 bases outside the gene matches. The CDR3 region has the DNA TGCGCCAGCAGCTTGGAACTAGCGGGATCCGGGGAGCTGTTTTTT. Encoded protein: CASSLELAGSGELFF.

Many counts were recorded for this clone. The chain joins TRBV25-1 to TRBJ1-2; D ambiguous. Trimming removed 6 bases at V and 4 bases at J, with 18 bases between. The CDR3 is 15 amino acids. From germline, CDR1 is MGHDK and CDR2 SYGVNS. The CDR3 DNA reads TGTGCCAGCAGCCCCGGCAGCGGCGGATTCTATGGCTACACCTTC. This sequence encodes CASSPGSGGFYGYTF.

This clone has only one observation. This chain uses TRBV12-5 with TRBJ1-2, with 10 nucleotides matching TRBD1. The CDR3 spans 16 residues. Unmatched junction bases numbered 5, after V lost 2 bases and J lost 2 bases. Germline assignment: CDR1 LGHNT and CDR2 FRNRAP. CDR3 nucleotide sequence: TGTGCTAGTGGTTTGACCACGACAGGGGGCAACTATGGCTACACCTTC. Translating it yields CASGLTTTGGNYGYTF. Complete variable domain (other parts from reference TRBV12-5 and TRBJ1-2): DARVTQTPRHKVTEMGQEVTMRCQPILGHNTVFWYRQTMMQGLELLAYFRNRAPLDDSGMPKDRFSAEMPDATLATLKIQPSEPRDSAVYFCASGLTTTGGNYGYTFGSGTRLTVV.

V and J are TRBV7-9 and TRBJ2-3; 9 bases agree with TRBD2. Unmatched junction bases numbered 5, after V lost 2 bases and J lost 2 bases. The germline CDR1 and CDR2 sequences are SEHNR and FQNEAQ (reference sequence). The CDR3 sequence is 16 residues long. CDR3 loop: CASSLMTSGNTDTQYF. DNA of the CDR3: TGTGCCAGCAGCTTAATGACTAGCGGTAACACAGATACGCAGTATTTT.